This T cell receptor (beta chain) stems from a study of blood T cell repertoires in COVID-19. Overall study: Sites across the United States, Italy and Spain contributed samples from acute and convalescent COVID-19.

In the authors' methods: How many nucleated cells were present was estimated from reference gene primer amplification. Clones were read by immunoSEQ multiplex PCR, and TCRdb kept only the in-frame ones, dropping some. That table furnishes V, J and clone size, whereas the DNA furnished D and trimming. This table has under 150,000 clones, about nine tenths appearing once. Trimming took off 2 bases at V and 2 bases at J, with 13 bases between the two ends. Per the germline V gene, CDR1 is MNHEY and CDR2 is SVGEGT. The CDR3 spans 16 residues. Material for sequencing was peripheral blood. This TCR was sampled from a woman aged 50 to 60 with acute or convalescent COVID-19. The chain carries TRBV6-2 or TRBV6-3 and TRBJ1-5; weak D call: TRBD1 (5 bases). CDR3 sequence reads: CASSYRKGGGNQPQHF. CDR3 in DNA: TGTGCCAGCAGTTACAGGAAGGGAGGGGGCAATCAGCCCCAGCATTTT.